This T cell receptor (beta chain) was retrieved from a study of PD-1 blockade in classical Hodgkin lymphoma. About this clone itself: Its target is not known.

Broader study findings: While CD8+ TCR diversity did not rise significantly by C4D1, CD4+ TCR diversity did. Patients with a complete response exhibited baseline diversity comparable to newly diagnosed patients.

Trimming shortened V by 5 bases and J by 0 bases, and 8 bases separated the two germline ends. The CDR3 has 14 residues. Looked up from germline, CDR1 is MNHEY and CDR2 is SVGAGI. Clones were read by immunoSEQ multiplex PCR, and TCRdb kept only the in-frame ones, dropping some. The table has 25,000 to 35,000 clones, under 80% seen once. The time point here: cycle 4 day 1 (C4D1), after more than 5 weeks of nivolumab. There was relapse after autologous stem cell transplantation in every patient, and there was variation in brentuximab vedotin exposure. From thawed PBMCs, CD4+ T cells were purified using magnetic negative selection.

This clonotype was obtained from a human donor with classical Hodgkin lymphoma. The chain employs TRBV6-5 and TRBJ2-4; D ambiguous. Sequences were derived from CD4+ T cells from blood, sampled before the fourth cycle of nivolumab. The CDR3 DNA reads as TGTGCCAGCAGTACCCGGACAGCCAAAAACATTCAGTACTTC. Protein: CASSTRTAKNIQYF.